One TCR beta chain is described in this entry. Its specificity is unknown. TCRdb fed the reads into MiXCR, producing one record per CDR3 protein. The sample includes roughly 730,000 distinct CDR3 sequences, roughly 30% seen only once; the top ten take 18%. The data were obtained in a study of T cell repertoires in cytomegalovirus infection. Study in general: The authors used CMV epitopes that were HLA-C-restricted (recently identified) and HLA-B-restricted (well studied). Carrying CMV and the relevant HLA type showed in public TCR beta signatures. Whole-study results and caveats: CMV-specific HLA-C-restricted TCR beta clonotypes dominated the ex vivo response. Cumulative frequency (of public TCR beta family members) identified carriers of CMV plus the relevant HLA.

CDR1 is LNHDA, CDR2 SQIVND, per germline (reference sequence). This CDR3 is 15 amino acids long. Trimming removed 5 bases from V and 4 bases from J; junction bases left unmatched: 8. The V gene is TRBV19, the J gene TRBJ1-5, with 7 bases lining up with TRBD1. This receptor was taken from a human donor in good health (CMV status not recorded). Some clones in this sample may be carry-over from other donors' samples. Sample: cultured PBMCs, taken from culture after CMV antigen stimulation. CDR3 nucleotides: TGTGCCAGTAGTGTGGAGGGGGCAAGGAATCAGCCCCAGCATTTT. It specifies CASSVEGARNQPQHF.